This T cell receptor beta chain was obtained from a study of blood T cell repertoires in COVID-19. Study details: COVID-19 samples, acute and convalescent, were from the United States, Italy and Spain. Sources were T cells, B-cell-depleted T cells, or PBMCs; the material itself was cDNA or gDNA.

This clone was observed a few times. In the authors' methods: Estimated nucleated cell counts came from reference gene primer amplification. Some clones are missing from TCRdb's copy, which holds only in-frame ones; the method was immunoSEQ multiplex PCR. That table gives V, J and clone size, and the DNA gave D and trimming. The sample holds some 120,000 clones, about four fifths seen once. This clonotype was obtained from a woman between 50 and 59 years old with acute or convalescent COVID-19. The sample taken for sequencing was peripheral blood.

DNA of the CDR3: TGTGCCAGCAGCCAAGAGGGGCGCCTGGGGGGCTACACCTTC. Protein sequence: CASSQEGRLGGYTF. The chain joins TRBV3-1 (or the pseudogene TRBV3-2) to TRBJ1-2; tentatively, D is TRBD1 (5 bases). CDR1 LGHDT and CDR2 YNNKEL come from the germline V gene (reference sequence). CDR3 length equals 14 residues. The V gene lost 0 bases and the J gene lost 8 bases, with 13 bases spanning the gap.